The source of this T cell receptor (beta chain) is a study of blood T cell repertoires in COVID-19. Exposed participants encountered a COVID-19 case during the 2 weeks preceding study entry. Assay: immunoSEQ multiplex PCR; the TCRdb copy retains only in-frame clones and omits some. The top ten hold about 2% of the sample, which has some 320,000 clones, 85% seen once. The specimen was PBMCs or T cells enriched from blood (not recorded which). The receptor was derived from a woman in her 30s who had been exposed to COVID-19.

CDR3 in DNA: TGTGCCAGCAGTGAAGCGGGGGGGAGCTCCTACGAGCAGTACTTC. It encodes CASSEAGGSSYEQYF. The V call is TRBV6-1, the J call TRBJ2-7, with 7 positions matching TRBD2. In germline, CDR1 is MNHNS, CDR2 SASEGT. V shed 0 bases, J shed 0 bases, and the junction held 2 bases outside the gene matches. This CDR3 has 15 residues.